Below, 5 T cell receptor beta chains from the same sample are listed, as sequenced in a study of ipilimumab plus nivolumab after autologous stem cell transplantation. Repertoires were generated with immunoSEQ multiplex PCR, while TCRdb's copy carries only in-frame clones and drops some. The sample holds fewer than 85,000 clones, about 83% seen once. The source material was PBMCs, sampled in a trial of ipilimumab plus nivolumab as post-transplant consolidation. Every receptor here comes from a male donor with diffuse large B-cell lymphoma.

This clone showed up just a few times. This chain uses TRBV7-2 with TRBJ1-5; D is possibly TRBD1 (6 bases). The CDR3 covers 13 residues. Germline-derived CDR1 and CDR2 are SGHTA and FQGNSA. V lost 1 base and J lost 7, with 8 bases in between. CDR3 in DNA: TGTGCCAGCAGCTTAGTGGACAGCCAGCCCCAGCATTTT. Translated: CASSLVDSQPQHF.

The chain links TRBV5-5 to TRBJ1-3; TRBD1 might be the D (6 bases). From germline, CDR1 is SGHKS and CDR2 YYEKEE (reference sequence). V was shortened by 8 bases and J by 7 bases, with 16 bases between the two germline ends. CDR3 length: 13 residues. The CDR3 sequence: CARAPDSGNTIYF. In nucleotides, the CDR3 is TGTGCCAGGGCCCCGGACAGCGGGAACACCATATATTTT.

The chain combines TRBV5-5 with TRBJ2-3, with TRBD2 identical over 11 bases. The junction had 7 bases not matched to a gene; V was cut back by 4 bases and J by 0 bases. This CDR3 region has 17 residues. Germline CDR1 reads SGHKS; CDR2 reads YYEKEE (reference sequence). CDR3 DNA sequence: TGTGCCAGCAGCCAGAACCCTAGCGGGGGGAGCACAGATACGCAGTATTTT. This codes for CASSQNPSGGSTDTQYF. The full variable domain, with the rest looked up from reference TRBV5-5 and TRBJ2-3, is DAGVTQSPTHLIKTRGQQVTLRCSPISGHKSVSWYQQVLGQGPQFIFQYYEKEERGRGNFPDRFSARQFPNYSSELNVNALLLGDSALYLCASSQNPSGGSTDTQYFGPGTRLTVL.

This clone appeared a single time. The chain combines TRBV19 with TRBJ1-2; no clear D gene. CDR3 size: 14 residues. Trimming stripped 2 bases from V and 2 bases from J, with 9 bases between. CDR1 is LNHDA and CDR2 is SQIVND in the germline V gene (reference sequence). The CDR3 here is CASSISSPNYGYTF. CDR3 nucleotide sequence: TGTGCCAGTAGTATATCAAGCCCAAACTATGGCTACACCTTC.

This chain connects TRBV7-3 to TRBJ2-7; a weak D match, TRBD1 (5 bases). The ends were cut back, 5 bases at V and 0 bases at J, with 14 bases in the middle. The CDR3 has 15 amino acids. Germline values: CDR1 SGHTA, CDR2 FQGTGA. This CDR3 is CASSARTPSSYEQYF. In nucleotides, the CDR3 is TGTGCCAGCAGCGCCAGGACACCTAGCTCCTACGAGCAGTACTTC.